This T cell receptor beta chain was sequenced during a study of CD8+CD57+ T cells in acquired aplastic anemia. Genomic DNA was employed as the template in profiling TCR beta VDJ and CDR3. TCRdb fed the reads into MiXCR, producing one record per CDR3 protein. The table has 190,000 or so distinct CDR3 sequences, under 50% seen once. The sequenced patients had an expansion of CD8+CD57+ cells seen by flow cytometry. The germline CDR1 and CDR2 sequences are DFQATT and SNEGSKA (reference sequence). The ends were cut back, 3 bases at V and 7 bases at J, with 18 bases in the middle. The length of the CDR3 is 14 residues.

This sequence joins TRBV20-1 and TRBJ1-2; D ambiguous. The sequence came from a human donor with aplastic anemia. Sequencing used sorted CD4+, CD8+, or CD8+CD57+ T cells (not recorded which) from PBMCs. CDR3 loop: CSASAAGGLSGYTF. CDR3 DNA: TGCAGTGCTAGTGCAGCGGGAGGGCTGAGTGGCTACACCTTC.